This is a list of T cell receptor beta chains from one sample in a study of vaccination and CD4 T cells after COVID-19. Their antigens are not known. TCRdb itself ran the PCR reads through MiXCR, one entry per CDR3 protein. The profile shows roughly 12,000 distinct CDR3 sequences, roughly 48% of them singletons. Sequenced sample: CD4+ T cells from blood, cultured in vitro. These receptors were obtained from a human donor who had recovered from COVID-19. Both conserved end residues are part of each CDR3. D genes are given only for firm matches. Some rows have no size entry. The others give once, few or many, or a class for an expanded clone.

J gene	D gene	clone size	V gene	CDR3 protein	CDR3 DNA
TRBJ2-7	-	few	TRBV18	CASSPDGSYEQYF	TGTGCCAGCTCACCGGACGGGTCCTACGAGCAGTACTTC
TRBJ2-7	-	few	TRBV27	CASSLRVSYEQYF	TGTGCCAGCAGTTTGAGAGTCTCCTACGAGCAGTACTTC
TRBJ2-7	TRBD2	-	TRBV19	CASSLLAGAPRGEQYF	TGTGCCAGTAGCCTACTAGCGGGAGCACCCCGGGGGGAGCAGTACTTC
TRBJ2-7	-	few	TRBV19	CASSIVVGGYEQYF	TGTGCCAGTAGTATAGTAGTGGGCGGCTACGAGCAGTACTTC
TRBJ1-1	-	-	TRBV2	CASSRSAEAFF	TGTGCCAGCAGTCGCTCGGCTGAAGCTTTCTTT
TRBJ2-2	-	-	TRBV4-2	CASSQVQTGNTGELFF	TGTGCCAGCAGCCAAGTTCAGACGGGGAACACCGGGGAGCTGTTTTTT
TRBJ1-5	-	few	TRBV27	CASSSLGGLVSNQPQHF	TGTGCCAGCAGTTCCTTAGGGGGGCTAGTTAGCAATCAGCCCCAGCATTTT
TRBJ1-6	-	-	TRBV28	CATPGYLTRSSPLHF	TGTGCCACCCCAGGCTACCTTACCCGCAGTTCACCCCTCCACTTT
TRBJ1-2	-	once	TRBV28	CASSLRSSYGYTF	TGTGCCAGCAGTTTAAGGTCCTCCTATGGCTACACCTTC
TRBJ2-3	-	-	TRBV20-1	CSAKGRHTDTQYF	TGCAGTGCTAAGGGAAGGCACACAGATACGCAGTATTTT
TRBJ1-5	-	-	TRBV6-5	CASSYRGGQPQHF	TGTGCCAGCAGTTATCGTGGTGGTCAGCCCCAGCATTTT
TRBJ2-5	-	-	TRBV7-2	CASSYSGGRETQYF	TGTGCCAGCAGCTATTCGGGGGGCCGAGAGACCCAGTACTTC
TRBJ1-6	-	few	TRBV2	CASSEMDRGSPLHF	TGTGCCAGCAGTGAAATGGACAGAGGGTCACCCCTCCACTTT
TRBJ2-5	-	-	TRBV6-4	CASMGVLETQYF	TGTGCCAGCATGGGAGTCTTGGAGACCCAGTACTTC
TRBJ2-7	-	-	TRBV5-8	CASSLDSMYEQYF	TGTGCCAGCAGCTTAGATAGCATGTACGAGCAGTACTTC
TRBJ2-1	-	few	TRBV28	CASHSSEAGQFF	TGTGCCAGCCATAGCTCGGAGGCGGGGCAGTTCTTC
TRBJ2-5	-	few	TRBV6-1	CASRQGQETQYF	TGTGCCAGCAGACAGGGCCAAGAGACCCAGTACTTC
TRBJ1-4	-	-	TRBV28	CASSLGLTNEKLFF	TGTGCCAGCAGTTTGGGACTTACTAATGAAAAACTGTTTTTT
TRBJ2-2	TRBD1	few	TRBV11-3	CASSLRTGETGELFF	TGTGCCAGCAGCTTGAGGACAGGAGAAACCGGGGAGCTGTTTTTT
TRBJ2-2	TRBD2	-	TRBV4-1	CASSQVRGANTGELFF	TGCGCCAGCAGCCAAGTGCGGGGGGCGAACACCGGGGAGCTGTTTTTT
TRBJ2-2	-	few	TRBV15	CATSRDGTGELFF	TGTGCCACCAGCAGGGATGGCACCGGGGAGCTGTTTTTT
TRBJ2-7	TRBD2	-	TRBV7-9	CASSLSSGSYEQYF	TGTGCCAGCAGCTTGTCTAGCGGGTCGTACGAGCAGTACTTC
TRBJ1-2	TRBD1	few	TRBV5-4	CASSLALTGAYGYTF	TGTGCCAGCAGCTTGGCCCTGACAGGGGCCTATGGCTACACCTTC
TRBJ1-1	-	few	TRBV18	CASSQGDLQVAEAFF	TGTGCCAGCTCACAGGGGGACCTCCAGGTCGCTGAAGCTTTCTTT
TRBJ2-7	-	-	TRBV12-3/TRBV12-4	CASSSLGQASYEQYF	TGTGCCAGCAGTTCCCTCGGGCAGGCCTCCTACGAGCAGTACTTC
TRBJ1-6	-	few	TRBV5-4	CASSAQVSSYNSPLHF	TGTGCCAGCAGCGCACAGGTTAGCTCCTATAATTCACCCCTCCACTTT
TRBJ1-1	-	-	TRBV2	CASSLLGPGMNTEAFF	TGTGCCAGCAGTTTATTGGGTCCGGGAATGAACACTGAAGCTTTCTTT
TRBJ2-3	-	-	TRBV2	CASSEEVREDTQYF	TGTGCCAGCAGTGAAGAGGTCCGTGAGGATACGCAGTATTTT
TRBJ2-3	TRBD1	-	TRBV7-2	CASSPGQSTDTQYF	TGTGCCAGCAGCCCGGGACAGAGTACAGATACGCAGTATTTT
TRBJ2-5	-	-	TRBV7-9	CASSSLGGGETQYF	TGTGCCAGCAGCTCCCTTGGGGGTGGGGAGACCCAGTACTTC
TRBJ1-5	-	few	TRBV7-2	CASSFREGQPQHF	TGTGCCAGCAGCTTCAGGGAAGGACAGCCCCAGCATTTT
TRBJ1-1	-	few	TRBV7-9	CASSVGQSEAFF	TGTGCCAGCAGCGTTGGACAGAGTGAAGCTTTCTTT
TRBJ2-5	TRBD2	few	TRBV11-3	CASSHQGTSGGSGGETQYF	TGTGCCAGCAGCCACCAAGGGACTAGCGGGGGGTCTGGAGGGGAGACCCAGTACTTC
TRBJ1-2	-	-	TRBV27	CASSLGGTEGYTF	TGTGCCAGCAGTTTGGGAGGGACTGAAGGCTACACCTTC
TRBJ2-5	-	-	TRBV2	CASGQGSFQYF	TGTGCCAGCGGACAAGGCTCTTTTCAGTACTTC
TRBJ1-2	TRBD1	-	TRBV19	CASSIGSGTGSGYTF	TGTGCCAGTAGTATAGGGTCGGGGACAGGGAGCGGCTACACCTTC
TRBJ2-7	-	-	TRBV2	CASSILESYEQYF	TGTGCCAGCAGTATTCTTGAATCCTACGAGCAGTACTTC
TRBJ1-6	-	-	TRBV11-3	CASSPGTYNSPLHF	TGTGCCAGCAGCCCCGGGACGTATAATTCACCCCTCCACTTT
TRBJ2-7	-	once	TRBV5-1	CASSLVASSPYEQYF	TGCGCCAGCAGCTTGGTGGCTAGCTCCCCCTACGAGCAGTACTTC
TRBJ1-2	TRBD1	medium-sized	TRBV15	CATSRDTGGENYGYTF	TGTGCCACCAGCAGAGACACAGGGGGCGAGAACTATGGCTACACCTTC
TRBJ2-1	-	-	TRBV10-3	CAISPKDNEQFF	TGTGCCATCAGCCCAAAGGACAATGAGCAGTTCTTC
TRBJ2-2	-	-	TRBV6-2/TRBV6-3	CASGNTGELFF	TGTGCCAGCGGGAACACCGGGGAGCTGTTTTTT
TRBJ1-5	-	few	TRBV6-1	CASSTGYSNQPQHF	TGTGCCAGCAGCACAGGCTATAGCAATCAGCCCCAGCATTTT